The source of this TCR beta chain is a study of cytomegalovirus exposure and HLA in healthy donors. Study-wide findings and caveats: Equally common other TCR beta chains were less clonally expanded than HLA-associated ones, a later analysis found.

The PCR ran on 60 Vbeta and 13 Jbeta primers. Assay used: immunoSEQ multiplex PCR; TCRdb lists only in-frame clones, some missing. The table records approximately 130,000 clones, about four fifths of them present only once. The CDR3 totals 16 residues. The germline gives CDR1 SGHVS, CDR2 FNYEAQ. Losses at the gene ends were 0 bases for V and 4 bases for J; bases not matched to a gene: 6. As regards this clone: What it binds is unknown.

The chain recombines TRBV7-6 with TRBJ2-5, with 9 positions matching TRBD2. The sequence was obtained from a man aged 25 to 40 in good health and CMV-seronegative. The source material was PBMCs. DNA for the CDR3: TGTGCCAGCAGCTTAGCGATAGCGGGAGCCCCAGAGACCCAGTACTTC. It specifies CASSLAIAGAPETQYF.